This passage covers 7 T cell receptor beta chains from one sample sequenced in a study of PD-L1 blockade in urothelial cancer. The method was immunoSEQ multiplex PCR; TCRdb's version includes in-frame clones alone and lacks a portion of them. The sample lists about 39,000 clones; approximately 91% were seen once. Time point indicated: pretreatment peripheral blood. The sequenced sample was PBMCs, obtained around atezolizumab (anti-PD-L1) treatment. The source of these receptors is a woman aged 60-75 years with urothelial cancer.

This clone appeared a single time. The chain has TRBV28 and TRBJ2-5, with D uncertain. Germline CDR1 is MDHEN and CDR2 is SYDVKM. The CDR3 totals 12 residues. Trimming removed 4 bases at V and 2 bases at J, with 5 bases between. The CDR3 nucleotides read TGTGCCAGCAGTTCCCAACAAGAGACCCAGTACTTC. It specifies CASSSQQETQYF.

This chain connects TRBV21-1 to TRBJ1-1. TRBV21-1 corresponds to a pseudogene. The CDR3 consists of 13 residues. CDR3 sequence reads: CASSLRRGTEAFF. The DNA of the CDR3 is TGTGCCAGCAGCCTCAGGAGGGGCACTGAAGCTTTCTTT.

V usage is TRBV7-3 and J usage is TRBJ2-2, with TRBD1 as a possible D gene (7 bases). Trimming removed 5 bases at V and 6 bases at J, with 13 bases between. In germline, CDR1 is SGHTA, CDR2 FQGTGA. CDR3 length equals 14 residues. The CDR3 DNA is TGTGCCAGCAGCCTCCAGGGGGGAGCCGGGGAGCTGTTTTTT. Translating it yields CASSLQGGAGELFF.

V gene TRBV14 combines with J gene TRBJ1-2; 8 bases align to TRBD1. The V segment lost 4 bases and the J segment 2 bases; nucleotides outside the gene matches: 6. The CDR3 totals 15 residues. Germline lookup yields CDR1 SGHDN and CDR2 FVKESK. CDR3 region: CASSPDRAANYGYTF. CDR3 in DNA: TGTGCCAGCAGCCCGGACAGGGCGGCCAACTATGGCTACACCTTC. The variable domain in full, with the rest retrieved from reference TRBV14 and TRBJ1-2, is EAGVTQFPSHSVIEKGQTVTLRCDPISGHDNLYWYRRVMGKEIKFLLHFVKESKQDESGMPNNRFLAERTGGTYSTLKVQPAELEDSGVYFCASSPDRAANYGYTFGSGTRLTVV.

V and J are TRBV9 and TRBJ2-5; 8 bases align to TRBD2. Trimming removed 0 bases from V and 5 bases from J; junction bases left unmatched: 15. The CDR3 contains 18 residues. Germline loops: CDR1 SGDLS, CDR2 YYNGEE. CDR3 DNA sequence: TGTGCCAGCAGCGTAGGTTGGGGAGCGGGAGTAATGGGGGAGACCCAGTACTTC. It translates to CASSVGWGAGVMGETQYF.

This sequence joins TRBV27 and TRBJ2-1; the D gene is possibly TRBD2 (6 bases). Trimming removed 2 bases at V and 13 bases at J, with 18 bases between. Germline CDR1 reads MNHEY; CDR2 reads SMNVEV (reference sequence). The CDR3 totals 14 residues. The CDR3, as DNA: TGTGCCAGCAGTTTAGGGGGAGGTCTAGTGCCACAGTTCTTC. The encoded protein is CASSLGGGLVPQFF.

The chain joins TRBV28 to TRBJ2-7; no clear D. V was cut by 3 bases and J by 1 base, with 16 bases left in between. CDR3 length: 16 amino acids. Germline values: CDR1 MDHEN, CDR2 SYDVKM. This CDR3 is CASSFHMVTLSYEQYF. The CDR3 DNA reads TGTGCCAGCAGTTTTCATATGGTGACACTTTCCTACGAGCAGTACTTC.